The 8 T cell receptor beta chains given below trace back to one sample, sequenced in a study of response to subunit inactivated influenza vaccine. TCRdb re-called the RT-PCR reads through MiXCR, storing one row per CDR3 protein. The sample lists over 450,000 distinct CDR3 sequences, over 10% occurring once. The sequencing here drew on PBMCs from blood, taken 45 days after vaccination. These receptors all stem from a man aged 50-60 years who received an inactivated influenza vaccine.

The sample holds many counts of this clonotype. V usage is TRBV15 and J usage is TRBJ2-2, with 7 nucleotides matching TRBD2. Germline CDR1 reads LNHNV; CDR2 reads YYDKDF (reference sequence). V was pared by 1 base and J by 3 bases, with 5 bases of the junction left unmatched. The CDR3 consists of 16 residues. The CDR3 nucleotides read TGTGCCACCAGCAGAGTCTTGGGAGGGGACACCGGGGAGCTGTTTTTT. It yields the protein CATSRVLGGDTGELFF. Filled out from reference TRBV15 and TRBJ2-2, the complete variable domain reads DAMVIQNPRYQVTQFGKPVTLSCSQTLNHNVMYWYQQKSSQAPKLLFHYYDKDFNNEADTPDNFQSRRPNTSFCFLDIRSPGLGDTAMYLCATSRVLGGDTGELFFGEGSRLTVL.

This clonotype has a handful of counts. V usage is TRBV29-1 and J usage is TRBJ1-4; D call uncertain. Germline V gene lookup returns CDR1 SQVTM and CDR2 ANQGSEA. The V gene lost 4 bases and the J gene lost 9 bases, with 12 bases spanning the gap. The CDR3 sequence is 12 residues long. DNA for the CDR3: TGCAGCGTTGGTGATCCTCCCCAAAAACTGTTTTTT. It translates to CSVGDPPQKLFF.

The chain is built from TRBV5-1 and TRBJ2-1; TRBD2 matches 7 bases. Trimming removed 3 bases from V and 5 bases from J; junction bases left unmatched: 5. This CDR3 has 14 amino acids. Per germline, CDR1 SGHRS and CDR2 YFSETQ. As DNA, the CDR3 is TGCGCCAGCAGCTCCGGGAGGTTCGACAATGAGCAGTTCTTC. This encodes CASSSGRFDNEQFF.

This clonotype was seen more than once but under ten times. The chain joins TRBV5-1 to TRBJ2-1; the D gene is possibly TRBD1 (5 bases). CDR1 is SGHRS and CDR2 is YFSETQ in the germline V gene. V was trimmed by 0 bases and J by 0 bases, leaving 10 bases between them. This CDR3 contains 16 residues. CDR3 sequence: CASSLGQKSSYNEQFF. In nucleotides, the CDR3 is TGCGCCAGCAGCTTGGGACAGAAAAGCTCCTACAATGAGCAGTTCTTC. Together with reference TRBV5-1 and TRBJ2-1, the CDR3 gives the full variable domain: KAGVTQTPRYLIKTRGQQVTLSCSPISGHRSVSWYQQTPGQGLQFLFEYFSETQRNKGNFPGRFSGRQFSNSRSEMNVSTLELGDSALYLCASSLGQKSSYNEQFFGPGTRLTVL.

This clonotype was seen repeatedly, ten times or more. The rearrangement uses TRBV19 and TRBJ1-2, with D perhaps matching TRBD1 (5 bases). Germline CDR1 reads LNHDA; CDR2 reads SQIVND (reference sequence). The CDR3 consists of 11 residues. Trimming took 10 bases from V and 6 from J, leaving 12 bases between them. CDR3 in DNA: TGTGCCACCCCAACCAGGGATGGCTACACCTTC. Amino acid sequence: CATPTRDGYTF.

This chain connects TRBV27 to TRBJ2-4; D might be TRBD1 (6 bases). This CDR3 is built from 16 residues. The V gene's germline CDR1 is MNHEY and CDR2 SMNVEV (reference sequence). The ends were cut back, 5 bases at V and 2 bases at J, with 16 bases in the middle. The CDR3 region is CASSLLSDRTKNIQYF. The CDR3 nucleotides read TGTGCCAGCAGTCTCCTCTCCGACAGGACCAAAAACATTCAGTACTTC.

The chain carries TRBV7-9 and TRBJ2-2; the match to TRBD1 covers 7 bases. The V gene end was trimmed by 8 bases and the J gene end by 0 bases; junction bases not matched to a gene: 12. Germline V gene sequence: CDR1 SEHNR, CDR2 FQNEAQ (reference sequence). The CDR3 extends over 17 amino acids. The CDR3 is CASSGTAKFANTGELFF. Written as DNA, the CDR3 is TGTGCCAGCTCCGGGACAGCGAAGTTCGCGAACACCGGGGAGCTGTTTTTT.

This clonotype was seen only a few times. J is TRBJ2-7 and V is TRBV7-2; D gene unclear. This CDR3 is built from 15 residues. Deletions cut 0 bases from V and 1 base from J, with 10 bases between. CDR1 and CDR2 (germline): SGHTA, FQGNSA. This CDR3 is CASSLAWAGSYEQYF. CDR3 nucleotide sequence: TGTGCCAGCAGCTTAGCCTGGGCCGGTTCCTACGAGCAGTACTTC.